Shown below are 28 T cell receptor beta chains from a single sample sequenced in a study of T cells in Graves' hyperthyroidism and ophthalmopathy. Amplified TCR beta CDR3 regions came from RNA transcripts. Researchers ran a first-round RT-PCR on the TCR CDR3 using the HTBI primer set. Via MiXCR, TCRdb re-called the multiplex PCR reads, giving one row per CDR3 protein. The table includes 600,000 to 800,000 distinct CDR3 sequences, 30% to 40% detected once. The sequenced material came from blood. The receptors derive from a woman in her thirties or forties with Graves' hyperthyroidism.

The chain uses TRBV10-3 and TRBJ2-7; no clear D. Germline lookup yields CDR1 ENHRY and CDR2 SYGVKD. The CDR3 covers 14 residues. Trimming left V 0 bases short and J 2 bases short, with 8 bases between. The CDR3 sequence is CAISESLSTYEQYF. CDR3 coding DNA: TGTGCCATCAGTGAGTCCCTGAGTACCTACGAGCAGTACTTC.

In regard to this clonotype: Being one base from a much bigger clone, this may be a read error. The chain carries TRBV10-3 and TRBJ2-7, with D tentatively TRBD2 (6 bases). V lost 5 bases and J 2 bases, leaving 10 bases between the germline ends. CDR1 and CDR2 (germline): ENHRY, SYGVKD. CDR3 size: 13 residues. CDR3 in amino acids: CAISQTSTYEQYF. The CDR3 DNA reads as TGTGCCATCAGTCAAACTAGCACCTACGAGCAGTACTTC.

This clonotype was recorded at least ten times. The rearrangement joins TRBV10-3 to TRBJ1-6; TRBD1 agrees at 7 bases. With V trimmed by 10 bases and J by 0 bases, 6 bases remained unmatched. The germline gives CDR1 ENHRY, CDR2 SYGVKD. The CDR3 is made up of 15 amino acids. The CDR3 region is CATATGPSYNSPLHF. Written as DNA, the CDR3 is TGTGCCACGGCGACAGGGCCCTCCTATAATTCACCCCTCCACTTT.

Comments on this clonotype: A much larger clone sits a single nucleotide away, making a read error possible. The CDR3 nucleotides are TGTGCCAGTAGTATAGCGGCAGCCAATCAGCCCCAGTATTTT. This encodes CASSIAAANQPQYF. V gene TRBV19 combines with J gene TRBJ1-5, with no clear D. The J call may be in error: the DNA end matches TRBJ2-3 better. The CDR3 runs to 14 residues. The V gene's germline CDR1 is LNHDA and CDR2 SQIVND (reference sequence).

This chain connects TRBV6-1 to TRBJ1-5; maybe TRBD1 (6 bases). CDR1 and CDR2 (germline): MNHNS, SASEGT. CDR3 size: 12 residues. V gave up 7 bases and J gave up 8 bases, with 12 bases separating them. Written as DNA, the CDR3 is TGTGCCAGCACCCAAGGGGGGGAGCCCCAGCATTTT. It is translated as CASTQGGEPQHF.

The rearrangement links TRBV29-1 to TRBJ1-1; a possible D gene is TRBD1 (5 bases). Trimming took off 8 bases at V and 1 base at J, with 14 bases between the two ends. Germline CDR1 and CDR2: SQVTM and ANQGSEA. The CDR3 sequence is 13 residues long. The CDR3 DNA reads as TGCAGCAAGGGGCCAGCGACGAACACTGAAGCTTTCTTT. Its translation: CSKGPATNTEAFF.

In this sample, this clonotype turned up many times. The chain joins TRBV10-3 to TRBJ2-7; TRBD1 matches at 10 bases. The CDR3 extends over 16 amino acids. V shed 5 bases, J shed 3 bases, and the junction held 10 bases outside the gene matches. Germline V CDR1 and CDR2: ENHRY, SYGVKD. The CDR3 sequence: CAISSPFGDRGYEQYF. CDR3 in DNA: TGTGCCATCAGTTCCCCCTTTGGGGACAGGGGCTACGAGCAGTACTTC.

This sequence joins TRBV5-5 and TRBJ1-5; D possibly corresponds to TRBD1 (5 bases). The CDR3 totals 16 residues. The germline V gene has CDR1 SGHKS and CDR2 YYEKEE (reference sequence). The V end lost 1 base, the J end lost 5 bases, and 16 bases lay between the germline ends. The chain's CDR3 is CASSLRPGPSDQPQHF. In DNA, the CDR3 is TGTGCCAGCAGCTTGCGTCCGGGACCATCAGATCAGCCCCAGCATTTT.

A few counts support this clonotype. The chain links TRBV9 to TRBJ2-2; D might be TRBD2 (6 bases). CDR3 size: 16 residues. V lost 2 bases and J lost 5, with 16 bases in between. Looked up from germline, CDR1 is SGDLS and CDR2 is YYNGEE. CDR3 residues: CASSVRAPGGTGELFF. The CDR3 nucleotides are TGTGCCAGCAGCGTTAGAGCACCTGGGGGGACCGGGGAGCTGTTTTTT. The full variable domain, with the rest looked up from reference TRBV9 and TRBJ2-2, is DSGVTQTPKHLITATGQRVTLRCSPRSGDLSVYWYQQSLDQGLQFLIQYYNGEERAKGNILERFSAQQFPDLHSELNLSSLELGDSALYFCASSVRAPGGTGELFFGEGSRLTVL.

The chain combines TRBV7-2 with TRBJ1-1, with TRBD1 matching 11 bases. The V segment lost 6 bases and the J segment 5 bases; nucleotides outside the gene matches: 11. The CDR3 loop spans 16 amino acids. Germline V gene sequence: CDR1 SGHTA, CDR2 FQGNSA. CDR3: CASRQNFRDRGTEAFF. CDR3 bases: TGTGCCAGCAGACAAAACTTCCGGGACAGGGGGACTGAAGCTTTCTTT.

This clonotype was counted a single time. The chain uses TRBV10-3 and TRBJ1-5; 10 bases match TRBD1. The junction had 4 bases not matched to a gene; V was cut back by 0 bases and J by 5 bases. The CDR3 contains 16 residues. Germline loops: CDR1 ENHRY, CDR2 SYGVKD. Here the CDR3 DNA reads TGTGCCATCAGTGAGTCGGCGACAGGGGGCCATCAGCCCCAGCATTTT. The encoded protein is CAISESATGGHQPQHF.

This clonotype appeared many times. This rearrangement joins TRBV7-9 to TRBJ1-6; D uncertain. V gave up 1 base and J gave up 10 bases, with 8 bases separating them. This CDR3 contains 13 residues. Germline CDR1 is SEHNR and CDR2 is FQNEAQ (reference sequence). The DNA of the CDR3 is TGTGCCAGCAGCTTAGAAGGGAGCTCACCCCTCCACTTT. Its protein product is CASSLEGSSPLHF.

This rearrangement joins TRBV15 to TRBJ1-4; D is possibly TRBD1 (6 bases). The germline CDR1 and CDR2 sequences are LNHNV and YYDKDF (reference sequence). Trimming removed 4 bases from V and 7 bases from J, with 10 bases in between. The CDR3 is made up of 13 amino acids. The CDR3 bases are TGTGCCACCAGCAAGGGACACAGTGAAAAACTGTTTTTT. It encodes CATSKGHSEKLFF.

This chain joins TRBV29-1 and TRBJ2-7; 11 bases line up with TRBD1. The CDR3 spans 14 residues. Germline CDR1 and CDR2: SQVTM and ANQGSEA. The ends lost 6 bases at V and 4 bases at J; junction bases unmatched: 8. The CDR3 spells CSVVPGQGGYEQYF. CDR3 nucleotide sequence: TGCAGCGTAGTTCCGGGACAGGGGGGATACGAGCAGTACTTC.

The chain recombines TRBV27 with TRBJ2-6; no firm D call. This CDR3 spans 14 amino acids. The germline V and J ends were trimmed by 0 bases and 3 bases, with 3 bases remaining between them. Germline values: CDR1 MNHEY, CDR2 SMNVEV (reference sequence). This chain's CDR3 is CASSLSLGANVLTF. CDR3 DNA sequence: TGTGCCAGCAGTTTATCCCTTGGGGCCAACGTCCTGACTTTC.

This sequence joins TRBV19 and TRBJ1-4, with a possible D match to TRBD1 (5 bases). Looked up from germline, CDR1 is LNHDA and CDR2 is SQIVND (reference sequence). The CDR3 sequence is 15 residues long. The V end was cut by 3 bases, the J end by 4 bases, with 12 bases between. Here the CDR3 DNA reads TGTGCCAGTAGTATGACAGCGTTCTATAATGAAAAACTGTTTTTT. Amino acids: CASSMTAFYNEKLFF.

This clonotype has ten or more counts. The rearrangement uses TRBV7-9 and TRBJ1-5; a possible D gene is TRBD1 (5 bases). Between the trimmed V and J ends, which lost 2 bases and 4 bases, there was a span of 18 bases. The CDR3 sequence is 17 residues long. CDR1 is SEHNR, CDR2 FQNEAQ, per germline (reference sequence). CDR3 amino acids: CASSLTQGGGTNQPQHF. CDR3 DNA: TGTGCCAGCAGCTTAACCCAGGGAGGAGGTACGAATCAGCCCCAGCATTTT.

The chain is built from TRBV4-3 and TRBJ1-5, with D uncertain. This CDR3 comprises 14 residues. Per germline, CDR1 LGHNA and CDR2 YSLEER. The ends were cut back, 1 base at V and 11 bases at J, with 15 bases in the middle. The CDR3 is CASSQGLGEFAQHF. The DNA of the CDR3 is TGCGCCAGCAGCCAAGGTCTTGGGGAATTTGCCCAGCATTTT.

This clonotype was found a few times. The rearrangement uses TRBV6-5 and TRBJ1-4, with no clear D. The V and J ends lost 5 bases and 15 bases respectively, with 22 bases between them. Per the germline V gene, CDR1 is MNHEY and CDR2 is SVGAGI. This CDR3 region has 14 residues. CDR3 in amino acids: CASSDGSAFGKVFF. The CDR3 region has the DNA TGTGCCAGCAGTGACGGGTCCGCGTTTGGAAAGGTGTTTTTT.

There are many counts of this clonotype. The chain is built from TRBV12-3 or TRBV12-4 and TRBJ2-7, with TRBD1 matching 8 bases. V gave up 3 bases and J gave up 6 bases; unmatched junction bases: 7. The CDR3 covers 14 residues. CDR3 DNA sequence: TGTGCCAGCAGTTTGGAAGGGACAGGCTTCGAGCAGTACTTC. Translating it yields CASSLEGTGFEQYF.

Comment on this clonotype: Its ends do not fully match the called genes, so a read error is possible. The chain carries TRBV10-3 and TRBJ2-5, with D uncertain. CDR3 length: 15 amino acids. Germline V gives CDR1 ENHRY, CDR2 SYGVKD. Here the CDR3 DNA reads TGTGCCAGCAGTTACGACAACGGAGAAGAGGAGACCCAGTACTTC. Translated: CASSYDNGEEETQYF.

This clonotype was seen more than once but under ten times. The CDR3 protein is CASTSESNTGELFF. The CDR3 bases are TGCGCCAGCACGTCAGAGTCGAACACCGGGGAGCTGTTTTTT. The J gene is TRBJ2-2, the V gene TRBV5-1; D unclear. Germline assignment: CDR1 SGHRS and CDR2 YFSETQ. Trimming cost V 6 bases and J 0 bases, with 9 bases left between them. This CDR3 is 14 amino acids long.

The chain employs TRBV5-1 and TRBJ1-5, with D possibly TRBD1 on 6 matching bases. From germline, CDR1 is SGHRS and CDR2 YFSETQ. V was clipped by 4 bases and J by 6 bases, with 17 bases between them. The CDR3 contains 15 residues. This CDR3 is CASSQEAGVSQPQHF. The CDR3 DNA follows: TGCGCCAGCAGCCAAGAGGCAGGGGTCAGTCAGCCCCAGCATTTT.

The J gene is TRBJ1-4, the V gene TRBV7-9; D uncertain. This CDR3 has 17 residues. The germline V gene has CDR1 SEHNR and CDR2 FQNEAQ (reference sequence). V lost 5 bases, J lost 2 bases, and 18 bases lay in between. CDR3 coding DNA: TGTGCCAGCAGCCGATCCCGGATCCTGCGGACTAATGAAAAACTGTTTTTT. Protein product: CASSRSRILRTNEKLFF. Together with reference TRBV7-9 and TRBJ1-4, the CDR3 gives the full variable domain: DTGVSQNPRHKITKRGQNVTFRCDPISEHNRLYWYRQTLGQGPEFLTYFQNEAQLEKSRLLSDRFSAERPKGSFSTLEIQRTEQGDSAMYLCASSRSRILRTNEKLFFGSGTQLSVL.

This clonotype was found many times. The rearrangement uses TRBV20-1 and TRBJ2-5, with 9 positions matching TRBD2. The CDR3 has 13 amino acids. V lost 3 bases to trimming and J lost 4 bases; unmatched junction nucleotides: 3. CDR1 is DFQATT, CDR2 SNEGSKA, per germline (reference sequence). CDR3 protein: CSASRGRAETQYF. Here the CDR3 DNA reads TGCAGTGCTAGTCGCGGGAGGGCAGAGACCCAGTACTTC.

At least ten counts were recorded for this clonotype. The gene calls are TRBV7-2 and TRBJ2-7; D is perhaps TRBD2 (5 bases). Per germline, CDR1 SGHTA and CDR2 FQGNSA. This CDR3 is 13 amino acids long. The germline V and J ends were trimmed by 10 bases and 2 bases, with 15 bases remaining between them. The DNA of the CDR3 is TGTGCCACCAGATATCGGGAAACCTACGAGCAGTACTTC. Its protein product is CATRYRETYEQYF.

This clonotype was found once. The chain carries TRBV11-2 and TRBJ1-2; 9 bases fit TRBD1. Germline CDR1 SGHAT, CDR2 FQNNGV. V dropped 7 bases and J dropped 7; count of bases not matched to a gene: 13. The CDR3 covers 15 residues. The CDR3 spells CASTPKSGTGLGYTF. Written as DNA, the CDR3 is TGTGCCAGCACCCCGAAGTCCGGGACAGGGCTTGGCTACACCTTC.

The V and J genes are TRBV6-6 and TRBJ2-7; D is possibly TRBD1 (5 bases). Trimming cost V 5 bases and J 7 bases, with 18 bases left between them. The germline gives CDR1 MNHNY, CDR2 SVGAGI (reference sequence). This CDR3 region has 14 residues. CDR3 DNA sequence: TGTGCCAGCAGTGATGGACAAGGCCCACGGGAGCAGTACTTC. Amino acid sequence: CASSDGQGPREQYF.